The 8 T cell receptor beta chains listed next were all sequenced from one sample in a study of T-cell reconstitution after alpha-beta-depleted transplantation in children. Preparing the TCRbeta library involved the use of unique molecular identifiers. MiXCR, run by TCRdb on the PCR reads, gives a single entry per CDR3 protein. The sample carries over 200,000 distinct CDR3 sequences, roughly a tenth recorded once. Source: PBMCs, taken before TCRalphabeta/CD19-depleted stem cell transplant. The origin of the receptors is a child less than two years old with acute myeloid leukemia, due to receive a stem cell transplant.

This clonotype was counted only a few times. The chain has TRBV11-1 and TRBJ1-1; maybe TRBD1 (6 bases). Germline V gene lookup returns CDR1 SGHAT and CDR2 FQDESV (reference sequence). V shed 3 bases and J shed 8 bases, with 13 bases lying between them. This CDR3 is 13 amino acids long. The CDR3 sequence is CASSFRGGGEAFF. Here the CDR3 DNA reads TGTGCCAGCAGCTTCAGAGGGGGTGGAGAAGCTTTCTTT.

To note about this clonotype: This sequence may be a read error, since a much larger clone differs from it by one base. CDR3 protein: CASNYFGTGGSPLHF. In nucleotides, the CDR3 is TGTGCCAGCAATTACTTTGGGACAGGGGGTTCACCCCTCCACTTT. The rearrangement uses TRBV6-5 and TRBJ1-6; TRBD1 agrees at 11 bases. The CDR3 is made up of 15 amino acids. CDR1 is MNHEY, CDR2 SVGAGI, per germline.

This clonotype was observed many times. V is TRBV7-2 and J is TRBJ2-1; tentatively, D is TRBD2 (6 bases). The V and J ends lost 5 bases and 10 bases respectively, with 15 bases between them. CDR1 and CDR2 (germline): SGHTA, FQGNSA. The CDR3 consists of 13 residues. The CDR3 DNA reads TGTGCCAGCAGCCCCTACCGGGAGATGGAGCAGTTCTTC. Its protein is CASSPYREMEQFF. Using reference TRBV7-2 and TRBJ2-1 for the parts outside the CDR3, the full variable domain is GAGVSQSPSNKVTEKGKDVELRCDPISGHTALYWYRQSLGQGLEFLIYFQGNSAPDKSGLPSDRFSAERTGGSVSTLTIQRTQQEDSAVYLCASSPYREMEQFFGPGTRLTVL.

This clonotype was counted many times. The chain is built from TRBV6-5 and TRBJ2-1, with D unclear. The CDR3 runs to 16 residues. Germline V gene data show CDR1 as MNHEY and CDR2 as SVGAGI. V was cut by 0 bases and J by 8 bases, with 17 bases left in between. In DNA, the CDR3 is TGTGCCAGCAGTTACTCGAGCGACCTTCGTCACCATGAGCAGTTCTTC. Protein product: CASSYSSDLRHHEQFF.

This clonotype has ten or more counts. The chain links TRBV20-1 to TRBJ2-1; D uncertain. The germline V gene encodes CDR1 DFQATT and CDR2 SNEGSKA (reference sequence). This CDR3 has 13 amino acids. The V end was cut by 5 bases, the J end by 2 bases, with 10 bases between. CDR3 amino acids: CSAFEPPYNEQFF. The DNA of the CDR3 is TGCAGTGCTTTTGAGCCCCCCTACAATGAGCAGTTCTTC.

There are many counts of this clonotype. The V call is TRBV7-8, the J call TRBJ2-3; TRBD1 aligns across 7 bases. From germline, CDR1 is SGHVS and CDR2 FQNEAQ. With 2 bases clipped from V and 5 bases from J, the junction kept 10 bases outside the gene matches. The CDR3 contains 16 residues. The CDR3 DNA reads TGTGCCAGCAGCTTATTCCAGGGGGATCGAGGAGATACGCAGTATTTT. Translating it yields CASSLFQGDRGDTQYF.

This clonotype was recorded at least ten times. The chain employs TRBV5-1 and TRBJ2-3, with D maybe TRBD2 (5 bases). V shed 4 bases and J shed 4 bases, with 16 bases lying between them. The CDR3 contains 15 residues. Germline CDR1 SGHRS, CDR2 YFSETQ. The CDR3 nucleotides read TGCGCCAGCAGCCTGCCTTCTCCCGGGGCAGATACGCAGTATTTT. Encoded protein: CASSLPSPGADTQYF.

The sample holds many counts of this clonotype. The V and J genes are TRBV10-3 and TRBJ1-2; D uncertain. CDR3 size: 11 residues. Germline lookup yields CDR1 ENHRY and CDR2 SYGVKD. With 10 bases removed from V and 1 base from J, the gap between germline ends came to 7 bases. CDR3 sequence reads: CANSDNYGYTF. CDR3 in DNA: TGTGCCAACTCCGATAACTATGGCTACACCTTC.